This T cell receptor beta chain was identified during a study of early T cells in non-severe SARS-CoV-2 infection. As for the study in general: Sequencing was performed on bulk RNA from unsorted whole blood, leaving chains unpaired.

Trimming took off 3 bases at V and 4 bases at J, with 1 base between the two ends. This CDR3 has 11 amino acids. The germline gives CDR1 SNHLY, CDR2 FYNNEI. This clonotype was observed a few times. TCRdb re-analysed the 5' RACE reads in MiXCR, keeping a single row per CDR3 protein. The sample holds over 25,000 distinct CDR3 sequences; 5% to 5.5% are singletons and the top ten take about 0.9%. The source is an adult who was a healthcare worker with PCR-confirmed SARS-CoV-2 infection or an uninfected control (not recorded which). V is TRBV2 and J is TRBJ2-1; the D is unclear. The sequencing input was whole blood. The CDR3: CASSDYNEQFF. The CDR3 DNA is TGTGCCAGCAGTGATTACAATGAGCAGTTCTTC.